This T cell receptor beta chain was retrieved from a study of blood T cell repertoires in COVID-19. In the source study's methods: Reference gene primer amplification yielded estimated nucleated cell counts. Clones were sequenced by immunoSEQ multiplex PCR, and TCRdb holds only the in-frame ones, with some missing. That table gives V, J and clone size, and the DNA gave D and trimming. Of a few hundred thousand clones listed, around 84% are singletons. Assignment of participants to cohorts was predicated upon participant-reported clinical history. J lost 5 bases, V lost 3 bases, and 5 bases had no gene match. This CDR3 has 14 residues. Germline CDR1 is SGDLS and CDR2 is YYNGEE.

The sequencing input was PBMCs or T cells enriched from blood (not recorded which). The V gene is TRBV9, the J gene TRBJ2-1, with 7 positions matching TRBD2. This clonotype originated in a woman aged 40 to 50 who had recovered from COVID-19. The CDR3 bases are TGTGCCAGCAGCGCCAGCGGGATGAACAATGAGCAGTTCTTC. Its translation is CASSASGMNNEQFF.